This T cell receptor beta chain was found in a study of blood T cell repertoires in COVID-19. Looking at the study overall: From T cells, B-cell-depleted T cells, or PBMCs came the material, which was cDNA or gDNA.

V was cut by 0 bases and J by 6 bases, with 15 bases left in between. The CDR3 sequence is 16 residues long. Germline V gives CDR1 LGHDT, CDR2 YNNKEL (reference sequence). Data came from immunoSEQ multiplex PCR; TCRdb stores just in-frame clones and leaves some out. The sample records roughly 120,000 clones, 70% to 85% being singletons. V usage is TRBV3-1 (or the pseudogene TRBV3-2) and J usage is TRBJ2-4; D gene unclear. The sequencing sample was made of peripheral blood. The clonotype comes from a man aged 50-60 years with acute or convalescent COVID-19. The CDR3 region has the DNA TGTGCCAGCAGCCAAGAGCTACGAAAGCCTACAAACATTCAGTACTTC. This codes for CASSQELRKPTNIQYF.